Following are 4 T cell receptor beta chains from one sample sequenced in a study of response to subunit inactivated influenza vaccine. TCRdb reprocessed the RT-PCR reads via MiXCR and lists one record per CDR3 protein. Of about half a million distinct CDR3 sequences detected, 25% appear once; the ten largest clones hold about 1.9%. Sequenced material: CD4+ T cells sorted from PBMCs, taken 5 days after vaccination. These receptors all come from a man aged 45-65 years who received an inactivated influenza vaccine.

The gene calls are TRBV4-1 and TRBJ2-3, with a tentative D call TRBD2 (6 bases). From germline, CDR1 is MGHRA and CDR2 YSYEKL. Between the trimmed V and J ends, which lost 0 bases and 6 bases, there was a span of 16 bases. This CDR3 has 16 residues. In DNA form, the CDR3 reads TGCGCCAGCAGCCAAGATTTGGCGGCGGGGAAGGATACGCAGTATTTT. The encoded protein is CASSQDLAAGKDTQYF.

This rearrangement joins TRBV5-1 to TRBJ2-7; D possibly corresponds to TRBD1 (6 bases). The CDR3 is 18 residues long. V was trimmed by 2 bases and J by 6 bases, leaving 27 bases between them. Germline V lookup: CDR1 SGHRS, CDR2 YFSETQ. In DNA form, the CDR3 reads TGCGCCAGCAGCTTAGGTCGGGACACCCGCGTTTATGAGTTCGAGCAGTACTTC. Its protein product is CASSLGRDTRVYEFEQYF.

A few counts support this clonotype. J is TRBJ2-2 and V is TRBV12-3 or TRBV12-4; no reliable D call. Trimming took 2 bases from V and 4 from J, leaving 5 bases between them. CDR3 size: 13 residues. CDR3 amino acids: CASSLLSTGELFF. As DNA, the CDR3 is TGTGCCAGCAGTTTATTGTCCACCGGGGAGCTGTTTTTT.

This clonotype was seen once. The rearrangement joins TRBV10-3 to TRBJ2-2; possibly TRBD2 for D (6 bases). The ends were cut back, 11 bases at V and 0 bases at J, with 13 bases in the middle. Looked up from germline, CDR1 is ENHRY and CDR2 is SYGVKD. CDR3 length: 14 amino acids. CDR3 sequence reads: CAATGVSNTGELFF. DNA for the CDR3: TGTGCCGCCACGGGAGTCTCGAACACCGGGGAGCTGTTTTTT.